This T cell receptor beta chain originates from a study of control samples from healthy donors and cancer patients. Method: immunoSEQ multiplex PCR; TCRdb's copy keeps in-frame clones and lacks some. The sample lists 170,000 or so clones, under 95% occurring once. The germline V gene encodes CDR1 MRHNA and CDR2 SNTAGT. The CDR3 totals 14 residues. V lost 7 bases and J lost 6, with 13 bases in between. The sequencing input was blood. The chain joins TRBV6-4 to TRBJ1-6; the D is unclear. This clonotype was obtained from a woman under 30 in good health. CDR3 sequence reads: CASIVIVFNSPLHF. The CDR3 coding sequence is TGTGCCAGCATTGTAATAGTATTTAATTCACCCCTCCACTTT.